A selection of T cell receptor beta chains follows, all from one sample in a study of T cell responses to AZD1222 COVID-19 vaccine. The assay was immunoSEQ multiplex PCR, and TCRdb's table has in-frame clones only and misses some. The data contain 150,000 to 200,000 clones, 85% to 95% of them seen just once; the ten biggest clones take up around 2.3%. This material consisted of peripheral blood, taken on day 0 of AZD1222 vaccination. These receptors came from an adult in good health. Each CDR3 is given with its conserved first and last residue. D genes are given only for firm matches. Some rows have no size entry. The others give once, few or many, or a class for an expanded clone.

v_call: TRBV21-1; d_call: .; clone_size: .; j_call: TRBJ1-5; cdr3_nt: TGTGCCAGCAGCAAAGAAGATGGCAATCAGCCCCAGCATTTT; cdr3_aa: CASSKEDGNQPQHF
v_call: TRBV19; d_call: .; clone_size: once; j_call: TRBJ2-2; cdr3_nt: TGTGCCAGTAGTATAGTATGGCCCCCGGGTAGCACCGGGGAGCTGTTTTTT; cdr3_aa: CASSIVWPPGSTGELFF
v_call: TRBV6-5; d_call: .; clone_size: once; j_call: TRBJ2-7; cdr3_nt: TGTGCCAGCAGTTATGCTTTTCGAAGCGTATCCTACGAGCAGTACTTC; cdr3_aa: CASSYAFRSVSYEQYF
v_call: TRBV21-1; d_call: .; clone_size: .; j_call: TRBJ1-1; cdr3_nt: TGTGCCAGCAGCCTACCGACAGGGGAAAACACTGAAGCTTTCTTT; cdr3_aa: CASSLPTGENTEAFF
v_call: TRBV18; d_call: .; clone_size: .; j_call: TRBJ2-3; cdr3_nt: TGTGCCAGCTCACCACCGAGCGTCGCAGATACGCAGTATTTT; cdr3_aa: CASSPPSVADTQYF
v_call: TRBV7-9; d_call: TRBD2; clone_size: .; j_call: TRBJ2-1; cdr3_nt: TGTGCCAGCAGTTTCCCTCCCCCTAGCGGTGCCTACAATGAGCAGTTCTTC; cdr3_aa: CASSFPPPSGAYNEQFF
v_call: TRBV11-2; d_call: TRBD1; clone_size: .; j_call: TRBJ1-2; cdr3_nt: TGTGCCAGCAGCGACCGGGACAGAGCTAACTATGGCTACACCTTC; cdr3_aa: CASSDRDRANYGYTF
v_call: TRBV4-2; d_call: TRBD2; clone_size: .; j_call: TRBJ2-3; cdr3_nt: TGTGCCAGCAGCCAAGATGTAGCGGGGGCTTTATATACGCAGTATTTT; cdr3_aa: CASSQDVAGALYTQYF
v_call: TRBV5-4; d_call: .; clone_size: .; j_call: TRBJ1-1; cdr3_nt: TGTGCCAGCAGCTTGGGCTCAGGGCCTCTGGGCACTGAAGCTTTCTTT; cdr3_aa: CASSLGSGPLGTEAFF
v_call: TRBV10-3; d_call: .; clone_size: .; j_call: TRBJ2-2; cdr3_nt: TGTGCCATCAGTGAGGTTACTTACAACACCGGGGAGCTGTTTTTT; cdr3_aa: CAISEVTYNTGELFF
v_call: TRBV3-1/TRBV3-2; d_call: .; clone_size: .; j_call: TRBJ2-3; cdr3_nt: TGTGCCAGCACCCTCGGGGTACGCACAGATACGCAGTATTTT; cdr3_aa: CASTLGVRTDTQYF
v_call: TRBV5-1; d_call: .; clone_size: .; j_call: TRBJ1-1; cdr3_nt: TGCGCCAGCAGCTCCGAGGGGCGAGGATTCCGGAGGGCTGAAGCTTTCTTT; cdr3_aa: CASSSEGRGFRRAEAFF
v_call: TRBV11-3; d_call: TRBD1; clone_size: .; j_call: TRBJ2-5; cdr3_nt: TGTGCCAGCAGCTTAGGGGGACAGGGGTGGGAGACCCAGTACTTC; cdr3_aa: CASSLGGQGWETQYF
v_call: TRBV6-5; d_call: .; clone_size: .; j_call: TRBJ2-4; cdr3_nt: TGTGCCAGCAGTTACTCTGGGGCACGAGCCAAAAACATTCAGTACTTC; cdr3_aa: CASSYSGARAKNIQYF
v_call: TRBV14; d_call: .; clone_size: once; j_call: TRBJ2-3; cdr3_nt: TGTGCCAGCAGCCCCAGAGAGGTCGGCACAGATACGCAGTATTTT; cdr3_aa: CASSPREVGTDTQYF
v_call: TRBV11-3; d_call: TRBD2; clone_size: .; j_call: TRBJ2-7; cdr3_nt: TGTGCCAGCATCACTAGCGGGGCCCCCTTCCGTTTTCCTTACGAGCAGTACTTC; cdr3_aa: CASITSGAPFRFPYEQYF
v_call: TRBV19; d_call: .; clone_size: once; j_call: TRBJ2-7; cdr3_nt: TGTGCCAGTAGTATTTCCCTTAGGTTCTACGAGCAGTACTTC; cdr3_aa: CASSISLRFYEQYF
v_call: TRBV7-3; d_call: TRBD2; clone_size: once; j_call: TRBJ2-1; cdr3_nt: TGTGCCAGCAGCTTTCGCGGGGGTTCCCTTGGGAATGAGCAGTTCTTC; cdr3_aa: CASSFRGGSLGNEQFF
v_call: TRBV11-2; d_call: .; clone_size: .; j_call: TRBJ2-1; cdr3_nt: TGTGCCAGCAGCTGGGGGGCCATCCCGGACAATGAGCAGTTCTTC; cdr3_aa: CASSWGAIPDNEQFF
v_call: TRBV5-1; d_call: TRBD1; clone_size: .; j_call: TRBJ1-6; cdr3_nt: TGCGCCAGCAGGGATTACAGGGGAACGAATTCACCCCTCCACTTT; cdr3_aa: CASRDYRGTNSPLHF